This T cell receptor (beta chain) was recorded in a study of post-analysis software for immune sequencing data. Overall study results and limits: For normalized Chao1 diversity, multiple sclerosis patients scored significantly lower than controls did. Higher frequency in patients than in controls was seen for about 5 TRBV segments, with TRBV5-6, TRBV5-1 and TRBV20-1 among them.

Unique molecular identifiers were carried by the TCR beta cDNA libraries. A population of 1 to 10 million T cells gave rise to roughly 500,000 cDNA molecules. Via MiXCR, TCRdb re-called the PCR reads, giving one row per CDR3 protein. The sample lists about 540,000 distinct CDR3 sequences, around 36% occurring once. This clonotype was seen a few times. Its antigen is still unknown. Trimming took 5 bases from V and 2 from J, leaving 19 bases between them. The germline gives CDR1 SGHVS, CDR2 FNYEAQ. The CDR3 has 16 residues. The chain employs TRBV7-6 and TRBJ2-7, with D perhaps given as TRBD1 or TRBD2 (5 bases each). This TCR was recovered from a girl younger than 18 with multiple sclerosis. The sequencing input was blood. This chain's CDR3 is CASSPGPRQTTYEQYF. The CDR3 coding sequence is TGTGCCAGCAGCCCCGGACCGAGACAGACTACCTACGAGCAGTACTTC.